Following are 31 T cell receptor beta chains from one sample sequenced in a study of neoadjuvant anti-PD-1 for oral cavity cancer. Sequencing was performed with immunoSEQ multiplex PCR; in TCRdb, only in-frame clones are kept and a portion is missing. The data show approximately 16,000 clones, roughly 35% seen once. Noted time point: after neoadjuvant nivolumab, at surgical resection. The source was tumor tissue, collected after nivolumab (anti-PD-1) treatment. Source of these receptors: a person aged 35-79 years with oral cavity squamous cell carcinoma.

This clone was seen a handful of times. The J gene is TRBJ1-2, the V gene TRBV6-1; 8 bases are a match to TRBD1. The CDR3 has 13 amino acids. The V and J ends lost 3 bases and 8 bases, in that order; junction bases with no gene match: 5. The germline V gene encodes CDR1 MNHNS and CDR2 SASEGT. DNA for the CDR3: TGTGCCAGCAGTGAGGACAGGGTGTACGGCTACACCTTC. Residues: CASSEDRVYGYTF.

J is TRBJ2-1 and V is TRBV29-1, with 7 bases identical to TRBD1. The V gene's germline CDR1 is SQVTM and CDR2 ANQGSEA. The CDR3 length is 12 residues. V gave up 7 bases and J gave up 3 bases; unmatched junction bases: 3. The CDR3 nucleotides read TGCAGCGAATGGACAGGCTACAATGAGCAGTTCTTC. As protein: CSEWTGYNEQFF.

This clone was found many times. This chain uses TRBV19 with TRBJ1-6; D gene unclear. Germline CDR1 and CDR2: LNHDA and SQIVND (reference sequence). V gave up 4 bases and J gave up 3 bases, with 13 bases separating them. CDR3 length equals 16 residues. The CDR3 loop is CASSSSSDFYNSPLHF. The CDR3 DNA is TGTGCCAGTAGTAGCAGCAGTGACTTCTATAATTCACCCCTCCACTTT.

This clone was found a few times. DNA of the CDR3: TGTGCCAGCAGCTTGGTACTAGCGGGGGTTCTACAAGAGACCCAGTACTTC. Its protein is CASSLVLAGVLQETQYF. The chain combines TRBV5-8 with TRBJ2-5; 11 bases are a match to TRBD2. J lost 2 bases, V lost 0 bases, and 6 bases had no gene match. Germline assignment: CDR1 SGHTS and CDR2 YDEGEE. The CDR3 loop spans 17 amino acids.

The chain combines TRBV2 with TRBJ2-2; tentatively, D is TRBD1 (6 bases). Germline V lookup: CDR1 SNHLY, CDR2 FYNNEI. The CDR3 totals 17 residues. V lost 5 bases to trimming and J lost 0 bases, with 16 bases between them. This CDR3 reads CASSLGAGGANTGELFF. The CDR3 DNA sequence: TGTGCCAGCAGTTTAGGGGCTGGGGGCGCGAACACCGGGGAGCTGTTTTTT.

The CDR3 coding sequence is TGCGCCAGCAGCCAGTCAGAGACCTACGAGCAGTACTTC. It translates to CASSQSETYEQYF. The chain is built from TRBV4-1 and TRBJ2-7, with D uncertain. Per germline, CDR1 MGHRA and CDR2 YSYEKL. Trimming cost V 3 bases and J 2 bases, with 8 bases left between them. The CDR3 is 13 amino acids.

The chain has TRBV10-3 and TRBJ2-5; TRBD2 matches at 10 bases. The CDR3 has 15 amino acids. CDR1 is ENHRY and CDR2 is SYGVKD in the germline V gene. V lost 8 bases to trimming and J lost 3 bases; unmatched junction nucleotides: 9. The CDR3 nucleotides are TGTGCCATCGGCTCCAATAGCGGGGGGAAAGAGACCCAGTACTTC. The encoded protein is CAIGSNSGGKETQYF.

The rearrangement links TRBV6-1 to TRBJ1-3; D is unclear. The germline V gene has CDR1 MNHNS and CDR2 SASEGT. The CDR3 is 15 residues long. V was clipped by 5 bases and J by 2 bases, with 13 bases between them. CDR3 region: CASSFQPGPGNTIYF. The CDR3 coding sequence is TGTGCCAGCAGTTTCCAGCCTGGCCCTGGAAACACCATATATTTT.

This clone counts as medium-sized (0.01 to 0.1%). The germline gene is not matched at one end of the junction; a read error may be the cause. The chain carries TRBV7-2 and TRBJ1-5, with D uncertain. The germline CDR1 and CDR2 sequences are SGHTA and FQGNSA. The CDR3 spans 14 residues. DNA of the CDR3: TGTGCCAGCAGTTTAGGAGGGTTCAATCAGCCCCAGCATTTT. This gives the protein CASSLGGFNQPQHF.

This clone was seen ten or more times. The rearrangement joins TRBV27 to TRBJ2-5; D remains ambiguous. This CDR3 spans 14 amino acids. V dropped 5 bases and J dropped 1 base, with 11 bases sitting between them. Germline CDR1 MNHEY, CDR2 SMNVEV (reference sequence). The DNA for the CDR3 is TGTGCCAGCAGTCCCTCGTGGGGCCAAGAGACCCAGTACTTC. As protein: CASSPSWGQETQYF.

The chain combines TRBV15 with TRBJ2-1; TRBD2 matches at 8 bases. The germline gives CDR1 LNHNV, CDR2 YYDKDF (reference sequence). J was trimmed by 6 bases and V by 3 bases; bases with no gene match: 10. This CDR3 region has 16 residues. The CDR3 DNA sequence: TGTGCCACCAGCAGTGCCGGGACTAGGTATTTCAATGAGCAGTTCTTC. Residues: CATSSAGTRYFNEQFF.

This clone was counted between two and nine times. This rearrangement joins TRBV7-9 to TRBJ2-1; 7 bases are shared with TRBD1. The CDR3 is made up of 15 amino acids. Germline CDR1 reads SEHNR; CDR2 reads FQNEAQ (reference sequence). Trimming removed 1 base from V and 0 bases from J; junction bases left unmatched: 0. Written as DNA, the CDR3 is TGTGCCAGCAGCTTAGGGGACAGCTCCTACAATGAGCAGTTCTTC. Encoded protein: CASSLGDSSYNEQFF. The whole variable domain, remainder taken from reference TRBV7-9 and TRBJ2-1, is DTGVSQNPRHKITKRGQNVTFRCDPISEHNRLYWYRQTLGQGPEFLTYFQNEAQLEKSRLLSDRFSAERPKGSFSTLEIQRTEQGDSAMYLCASSLGDSSYNEQFFGPGTRLTVL.

The chain is built from TRBV5-4 and TRBJ1-6; D is unresolved. CDR1 is SGHNT and CDR2 is YYREEE in the germline V gene (reference sequence). Trimming pared 4 bases from V and 9 bases from J, leaving 11 bases between. This CDR3 region has 13 residues. For the CDR3, the DNA is TGTGCCAGCAGCCCAGACACGGGTTCACCCCTCCACTTT. Amino acid sequence: CASSPDTGSPLHF.

The chain links TRBV19 to TRBJ1-6; the match to TRBD1 covers 7 bases. This CDR3 has 16 residues. Trimming removed 6 bases from V and 2 bases from J; junction bases left unmatched: 7. The germline V gene has CDR1 LNHDA and CDR2 SQIVND (reference sequence). The CDR3 DNA sequence: TGTGCCAGTAGCATGACAGGGATCACCTATAATTCACCCCTCCACTTT. As protein: CASSMTGITYNSPLHF.

This chain connects TRBV11-2 to TRBJ1-2; D gene unclear. The germline CDR1 and CDR2 sequences are SGHAT and FQNNGV. The V end lost 0 bases, the J end lost 2 bases, and 13 bases lay between the germline ends. This CDR3 is 16 amino acids long. The CDR3 sequence: CASSLEATPLNYGYTF. The CDR3 nucleotides are TGTGCCAGCAGCTTAGAGGCGACACCATTGAACTATGGCTACACCTTC.

The chain has TRBV5-1 and TRBJ2-1; D might be TRBD2 (6 bases). The V gene's germline CDR1 is SGHRS and CDR2 YFSETQ. Trimming pared 1 base from V and 5 bases from J, leaving 13 bases between. The CDR3 has 15 amino acids. The CDR3 is CASSLWGGQNNEQFF. CDR3 DNA sequence: TGCGCCAGCAGCTTGTGGGGAGGACAAAACAATGAGCAGTTCTTC.

This clone was detected only a few times. The chain couples TRBV10-2 to TRBJ2-2; TRBD2 matches at 7 bases. Germline V gene data show CDR1 as WSHSY and CDR2 as SAAADI. The CDR3 consists of 14 residues. Losses at the gene ends were 5 bases for V and 9 bases for J; bases not matched to a gene: 9. CDR3 DNA sequence: TGCGCCAGCAGTCTTACAGTGGGAGGGCGGGAGCTGTTTTTT. Residues: CASSLTVGGRELFF.

This clone was found a few times. The chain couples TRBV2 to TRBJ2-1, with 9 positions matching TRBD2. V dropped 8 bases and J dropped 5; count of bases not matched to a gene: 10. Germline CDR1 SNHLY, CDR2 FYNNEI. The CDR3 runs to 15 residues. CDR3 DNA: TGTGCCAGCCATGGGGCGGGGGGGCCCCACAATGAGCAGTTCTTC. It codes for CASHGAGGPHNEQFF.

This clone occurred a few times. The chain has TRBV6-6 and TRBJ2-2; 8 bases match TRBD1. The CDR3 covers 15 residues. CDR1 and CDR2 from the germline V gene are MNHNY and SVGAGI (reference sequence). V lost 6 bases to trimming and J lost 4 bases; unmatched junction nucleotides: 7. The DNA for the CDR3 is TGTGCCAGCAGCGACAGGGGAAGCGGCACCGGGGAGCTGTTTTTT. Protein: CASSDRGSGTGELFF.

The chain uses TRBV6-6 and TRBJ1-4; D uncertain. The CDR3 is made up of 15 amino acids. The germline CDR1 and CDR2 sequences are MNHNY and SVGAGI (reference sequence). Trimming stripped 4 bases from V and 2 bases from J, with 11 bases between. DNA for the CDR3: TGTGCCAGCAGTTCCTACAGCAGCACTAATGAAAAACTGTTTTTT. Amino acid sequence: CASSSYSSTNEKLFF.

This chain uses TRBV5-1 with TRBJ2-5; 7 positions agree with TRBD2. Trimming at V came to 0 bases and at J to 1 base, leaving 0 bases not matched to a gene. Germline CDR1 SGHRS, CDR2 YFSETQ. The CDR3 covers 14 residues. The CDR3 coding sequence is TGCGCCAGCAGCTTGGGCGGGAGCCAAGAGACCCAGTACTTC. This codes for CASSLGGSQETQYF.

Sample share makes this clone medium-sized. This chain links TRBV7-2 with TRBJ1-6, with TRBD1 as a possible D gene (5 bases). The germline V and J ends were trimmed by 1 base and 3 bases, with 7 bases remaining between them. Germline CDR1 reads SGHTA; CDR2 reads FQGNSA. CDR3 length: 15 residues. The CDR3 coding sequence is TGTGCCAGCAGCTTAGGCAGGGACTATAATTCACCCCTCCACTTT. Its protein product is CASSLGRDYNSPLHF.

V and J are TRBV9 and TRBJ2-5; either TRBD1 or TRBD2 may fit D (6 bases each). Trimming left V 2 bases short and J 2 bases short, with 10 bases between. Germline-derived CDR1 and CDR2 are SGDLS and YYNGEE. The CDR3 sequence is 14 residues long. As DNA, the CDR3 is TGTGCCAGCAGCGTCACAGGGAGGCAAGAGACCCAGTACTTC. It codes for CASSVTGRQETQYF.

This clone was seen a few times. The V gene is TRBV30, the J gene TRBJ2-3; D may be TRBD1 (5 bases). The CDR3 sequence is 15 residues long. Germline V gene sequence: CDR1 GTSNPN, CDR2 SVGIG (reference sequence). V shed 1 base and J shed 3 bases, with 14 bases lying between them. The CDR3 spells CAWSGAGSVTDTQYF. The CDR3 bases are TGTGCCTGGAGTGGCGCAGGGTCCGTAACAGATACGCAGTATTTT.

The chain is built from TRBV10-3 and TRBJ2-5; D remains ambiguous. This CDR3 is 17 amino acids long. Per the germline V gene, CDR1 is ENHRY and CDR2 is SYGVKD. The V gene lost 0 bases and the J gene lost 0 bases, with 14 bases spanning the gap. Here the CDR3 reads CAISESTPRLNQETQYF. CDR3 in DNA: TGTGCCATCAGTGAGTCAACCCCACGGCTAAACCAAGAGACCCAGTACTTC.

This clone occurred a few times. This sequence joins TRBV5-1 and TRBJ1-1; 9 bases are a match to TRBD1. The junction had 5 bases not matched to a gene; V was cut back by 0 bases and J by 5 bases. CDR3 size: 15 residues. From germline, CDR1 is SGHRS and CDR2 YFSETQ. CDR3 in amino acids: CASSLDRGRGTEAFF. The CDR3 DNA reads TGCGCCAGCAGCTTGGACAGGGGGCGCGGGACTGAAGCTTTCTTT. The complete variable domain, with remaining parts taken from reference TRBV5-1 and TRBJ1-1, reads KAGVTQTPRYLIKTRGQQVTLSCSPISGHRSVSWYQQTPGQGLQFLFEYFSETQRNKGNFPGRFSGRQFSNSRSEMNVSTLELGDSALYLCASSLDRGRGTEAFFGQGTRLTVV.

This CDR3 reads CASSNTGADTQYF. In nucleotides, the CDR3 is TGTGCCAGCAGTAACACAGGGGCAGATACGCAGTATTTT. The V and J genes are TRBV6-5 and TRBJ2-3; TRBD1 agrees at 7 bases. CDR3 length: 13 amino acids. With V trimmed by 5 bases and J by 4 bases, 3 bases remained unmatched. Germline CDR1 reads MNHEY; CDR2 reads SVGAGI.

This clone was detected a few times. The V gene is TRBV19, the J gene TRBJ1-1; 7 positions agree with TRBD1. CDR1 LNHDA and CDR2 SQIVND come from the germline V gene (reference sequence). V was clipped by 6 bases and J by 11 bases; unmatched bases: 15. This CDR3 comprises 14 residues. The CDR3 sequence is CASSAGTAHRRAFF. CDR3 nucleotides: TGTGCCAGTAGCGCAGGGACAGCTCATCGGAGGGCTTTCTTT.

The chain joins TRBV11-1 to TRBJ2-5, with D possibly matching TRBD1 (6 bases). CDR3 size: 16 residues. The germline V and J ends were trimmed by 0 bases and 1 base, with 12 bases remaining between them. The V gene's germline CDR1 is SGHAT and CDR2 FQDESV (reference sequence). CDR3 in amino acids: CASSLAPGAFQETQYF. As DNA, the CDR3 is TGTGCCAGCAGCTTAGCGCCAGGGGCGTTCCAAGAGACCCAGTACTTC.

The V and J genes are TRBV4-2 and TRBJ2-3, with TRBD2 as a possible D gene (5 bases). V was trimmed by 4 bases and J by 6 bases, leaving 17 bases between them. The CDR3 is 15 residues long. The germline V gene has CDR1 LGHNA and CDR2 YNFKEQ. In DNA form, the CDR3 reads TGTGCCAGCAGCCTTCGGACTCTCTCACAGGATACGCAGTATTTT. Protein sequence: CASSLRTLSQDTQYF.

Only a few counts were recorded for this clone. V is TRBV5-4 and J is TRBJ2-1; 8 positions match TRBD1. V shed 0 bases, J shed 6 bases, and the junction held 8 bases outside the gene matches. CDR3 length: 16 residues. Germline V lookup: CDR1 SGHNT, CDR2 YYREEE (reference sequence). CDR3 sequence (DNA): TGTGCCAGCAGCTTGGCCCCGGGACAGGCTACCAATGAGCAGTTCTTC. It is translated as CASSLAPGQATNEQFF.